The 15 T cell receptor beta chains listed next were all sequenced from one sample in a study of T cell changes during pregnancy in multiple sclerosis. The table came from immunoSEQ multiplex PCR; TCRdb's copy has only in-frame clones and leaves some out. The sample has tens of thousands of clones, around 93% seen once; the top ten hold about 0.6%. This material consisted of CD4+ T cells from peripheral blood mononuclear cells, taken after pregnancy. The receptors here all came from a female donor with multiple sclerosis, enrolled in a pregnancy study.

For the CDR3, the DNA is TGTGCCAGCAGTTACTCGTGGGGGACTGGGGGGTTGGTGTACTTC. Translating gives CASSYSWGTGGLVYF. V gene TRBV6-5 combines with J gene TRBJ2-5, with D maybe TRBD2 (6 bases). CDR1 MNHEY and CDR2 SVGAGI come from the germline V gene. Trimming cost V 0 bases and J 13 bases, with 21 bases left between them. The CDR3 spans 15 residues.

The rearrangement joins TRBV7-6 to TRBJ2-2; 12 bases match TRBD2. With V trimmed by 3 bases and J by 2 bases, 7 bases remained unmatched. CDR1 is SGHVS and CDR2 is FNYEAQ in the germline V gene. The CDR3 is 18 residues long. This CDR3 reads CASSFWLAGGSNTGELFF. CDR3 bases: TGTGCCAGCAGCTTCTGGCTAGCGGGAGGGTCCAACACCGGGGAGCTGTTTTTT. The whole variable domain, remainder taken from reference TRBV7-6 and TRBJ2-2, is GAGVSQSPRYKVTKRGQDVALRCDPISGHVSLYWYRQALGQGPEFLTYFNYEAQQDKSGLPNDRFSAERPEGSISTLTIQRTEQRDSAMYRCASSFWLAGGSNTGELFFGEGSRLTVL.

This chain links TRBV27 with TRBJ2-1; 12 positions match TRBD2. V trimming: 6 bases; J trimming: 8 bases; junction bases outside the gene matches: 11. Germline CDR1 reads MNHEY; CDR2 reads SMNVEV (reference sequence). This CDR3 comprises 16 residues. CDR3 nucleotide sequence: TGTGCCAGCAGGCCGACCCTAGCGGGAGGGCATTATGAGCAGTTCTTC. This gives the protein CASRPTLAGGHYEQFF.

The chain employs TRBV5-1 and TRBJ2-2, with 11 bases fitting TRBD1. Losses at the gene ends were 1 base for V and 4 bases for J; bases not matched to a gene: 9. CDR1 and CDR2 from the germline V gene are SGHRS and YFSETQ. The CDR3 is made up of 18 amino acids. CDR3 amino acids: CASSLIPGQGDGTGELFF. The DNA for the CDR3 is TGCGCCAGCAGCTTGATCCCGGGACAGGGGGACGGCACCGGGGAGCTGTTTTTT.

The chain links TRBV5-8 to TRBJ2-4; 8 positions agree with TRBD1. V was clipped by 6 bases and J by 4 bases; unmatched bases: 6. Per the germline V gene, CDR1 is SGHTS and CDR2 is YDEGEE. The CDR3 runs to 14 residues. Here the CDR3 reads CASTLDREKNIQYF. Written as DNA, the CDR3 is TGTGCCAGCACCCTGGACAGGGAAAAAAACATTCAGTACTTC.

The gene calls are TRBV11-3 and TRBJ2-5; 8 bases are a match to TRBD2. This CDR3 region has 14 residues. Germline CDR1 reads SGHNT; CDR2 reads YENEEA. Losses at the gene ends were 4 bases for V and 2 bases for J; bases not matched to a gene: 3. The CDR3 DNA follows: TGTGCCAGCAGCTCCCGGGAGGGACAAGAGACCCAGTACTTC. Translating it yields CASSSREGQETQYF.

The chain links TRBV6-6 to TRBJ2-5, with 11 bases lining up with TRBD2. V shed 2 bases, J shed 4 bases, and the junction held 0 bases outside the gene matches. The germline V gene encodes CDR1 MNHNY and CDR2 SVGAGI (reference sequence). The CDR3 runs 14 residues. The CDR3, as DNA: TGTGCCAGCAGTTACGGGACTAGCGGAGAGACCCAGTACTTC. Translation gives CASSYGTSGETQYF.

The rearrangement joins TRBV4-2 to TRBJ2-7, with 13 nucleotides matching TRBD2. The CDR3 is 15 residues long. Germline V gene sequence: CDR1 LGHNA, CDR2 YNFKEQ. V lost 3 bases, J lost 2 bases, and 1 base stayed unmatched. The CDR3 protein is CASSQGLAGTYEQYF. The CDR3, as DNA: TGTGCCAGCAGCCAGGGACTAGCGGGGACCTACGAGCAGTACTTC.

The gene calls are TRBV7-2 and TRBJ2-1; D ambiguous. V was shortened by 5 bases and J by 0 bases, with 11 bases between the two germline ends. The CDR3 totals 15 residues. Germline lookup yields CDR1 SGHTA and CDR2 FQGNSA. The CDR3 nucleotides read TGTGCCAGCAGCCCCATCGAGAGCTCCTACAATGAGCAGTTCTTC. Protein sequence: CASSPIESSYNEQFF.

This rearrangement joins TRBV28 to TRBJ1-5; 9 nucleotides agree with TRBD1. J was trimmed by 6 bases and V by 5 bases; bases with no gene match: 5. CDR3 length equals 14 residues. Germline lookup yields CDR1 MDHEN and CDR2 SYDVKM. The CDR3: CASSTGTGFQPQHF. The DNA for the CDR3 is TGTGCCAGCAGTACCGGGACAGGGTTTCAGCCCCAGCATTTT.

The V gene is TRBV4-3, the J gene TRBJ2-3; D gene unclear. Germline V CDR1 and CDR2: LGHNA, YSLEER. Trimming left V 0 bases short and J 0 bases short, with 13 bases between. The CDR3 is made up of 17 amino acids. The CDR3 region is CASSQDHSLTSTDTQYF. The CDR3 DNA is TGCGCCAGCAGCCAAGATCACTCCCTAACTAGCACAGATACGCAGTATTTT.

CDR3 sequence reads: CASSLFREDEQYF. CDR3 nucleotides: TGTGCCAGCAGCTTATTCAGGGAGGACGAGCAGTACTTC. The V and J genes are TRBV7-9 and TRBJ2-7, with D tentatively TRBD2 (6 bases). This CDR3 is 13 amino acids long. Per germline, CDR1 SEHNR and CDR2 FQNEAQ (reference sequence). Between the trimmed V and J ends, which lost 2 bases and 5 bases, there was a span of 10 bases. The full variable domain, in which reference TRBV7-9 and TRBJ2-7 provide the parts outside the CDR3, is DTGVSQNPRHKITKRGQNVTFRCDPISEHNRLYWYRQTLGQGPEFLTYFQNEAQLEKSRLLSDRFSAERPKGSFSTLEIQRTEQGDSAMYLCASSLFREDEQYFGPGTRLTVT.

CDR3 bases: TGTGCCAGCAGTTTATCTCAGGGGCCGAGCACAGATACGCAGTATTTT. Encoded protein: CASSLSQGPSTDTQYF. The chain uses TRBV27 and TRBJ2-3, with TRBD1 as a possible D gene (6 bases). The CDR3 contains 16 residues. V was pared by 0 bases and J by 0 bases, with 10 bases between. Germline assignment: CDR1 MNHEY and CDR2 SMNVEV (reference sequence).

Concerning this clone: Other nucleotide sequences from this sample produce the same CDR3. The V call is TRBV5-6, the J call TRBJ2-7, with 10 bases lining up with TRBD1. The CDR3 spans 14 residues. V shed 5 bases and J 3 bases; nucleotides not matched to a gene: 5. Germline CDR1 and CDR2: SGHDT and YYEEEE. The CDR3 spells CASRRTGGSYEQYF. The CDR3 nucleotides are TGTGCCAGCAGAAGGACAGGGGGAAGCTACGAGCAGTACTTC.

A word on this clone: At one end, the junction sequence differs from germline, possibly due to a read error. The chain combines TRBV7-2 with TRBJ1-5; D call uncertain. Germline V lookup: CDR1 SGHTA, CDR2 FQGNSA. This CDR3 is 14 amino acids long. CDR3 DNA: TGTGCCAGCAGTTTAGCCCCGGGCAATCAGCCCCAGCATTTT. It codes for CASSLAPGNQPQHF. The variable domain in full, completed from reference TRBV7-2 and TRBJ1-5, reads GAGVSQSPSNKVTEKGKDVELRCDPISGHTALYWYRQSLGQGLEFLIYFQGNSAPDKSGLPSDRFSAERTGGSVSTLTIQRTQQEDSAVYLCASSLAPGNQPQHFGDGTRLSIL.